The clone carrying this T cell receptor beta chain was seen a few times. Its antigen remains unidentified. These data come from a study of T cell repertoires in cytomegalovirus infection. Study-wide background: Evidence of both CMV infection and a matching HLA type came from public TCR beta signatures. Study results and limitations: Ex vivo, HLA-C-restricted CMV-specific TCR beta clonotypes prevailed over the rest of the response. The cumulative frequency of public TCR beta families identified carriers of CMV plus the relevant HLA.

The J segment lost 3 bases and the V segment lost 6 bases, leaving 4 bases of the junction unmatched. Germline CDR1 MNHEY, CDR2 SVGAGI. This CDR3 has 15 amino acids. TCRdb reprocessed the reads with MiXCR, giving one entry per CDR3 protein. The data contain fewer than 1,000,000 distinct CDR3 sequences, about a third of them singletons. The clonotype was recovered from a human donor in good health (CMV status not recorded). Some clones in this sample may be carry-over from other donors' samples. J is TRBJ2-6 and V is TRBV6-5, with 8 bases lining up with TRBD1. The starting material was cultured CD8+ T cells from PBMCs, obtained from culture after CMV antigen stimulation. The CDR3 reads CASRRTGGGANVLTF. Here the CDR3 DNA reads TGTGCCAGCAGGCGAACAGGGGGTGGGGCCAACGTCCTGACTTTC.